Each of the 11 T cell receptor beta chains below was sequenced from the same sample in a study of cytomegalovirus exposure and HLA in healthy donors. 13 Jbeta primers and 60 Vbeta primers were used for the PCR. Assay: immunoSEQ multiplex PCR; the TCRdb copy retains only in-frame clones and omits some. This table holds 100,000 or so clones, more than 80% found once. The material sequenced was PBMCs. The receptors were sampled from a man aged 25 to 40 in good health and CMV-seronegative.

This clone was found a few times. The chain combines TRBV7-3 with TRBJ2-2; D is possibly TRBD2 (5 bases). The CDR3 spans 16 residues. Per the germline V gene, CDR1 is SGHTA and CDR2 is FQGTGA. Trimming cost V 1 base and J 1 base, with 10 bases left between them. The CDR3 region is CASSLMAAENTGELFF. CDR3 DNA: TGTGCCAGCAGCTTAATGGCAGCGGAGAACACCGGGGAGCTGTTTTTT.

CDR3 residues: CASSLQGYGYTF. Written as DNA, the CDR3 is TGTGCCAGCAGTTTACAGGGGTATGGCTACACCTTC. The J gene is TRBJ1-2, the V gene TRBV28; D is perhaps TRBD1 (6 bases). Germline CDR1 is MDHEN and CDR2 is SYDVKM. This CDR3 comprises 12 residues. Trimming left V 2 bases short and J 5 bases short, with 6 bases between.

The sample holds a few counts of this clone. The V gene is TRBV28, the J gene TRBJ2-5; 10 nucleotides match TRBD2. V was clipped by 6 bases and J by 3 bases; unmatched bases: 10. The CDR3 length is 16 residues. The V gene's germline CDR1 is MDHEN and CDR2 SYDVKM. The CDR3 DNA sequence: TGTGCCAGCAGACGGGGGCTAGCGGGAGTCAAAGAGACCCAGTACTTC. Its protein product is CASRRGLAGVKETQYF. Based on the CDR3 plus reference TRBV28 and TRBJ2-5, the full variable domain is DVKVTQSSRYLVKRTGEKVFLECVQDMDHENMFWYRQDPGLGLRLIYFSYDVKMKEKGDIPEGYSVSREKKERFSLILESASTNQTSMYLCASRRGLAGVKETQYFGPGTRLLVL.

This clone has a handful of counts. The V gene is TRBV5-6, the J gene TRBJ1-3, with D possibly being TRBD1 (5 bases). Germline CDR1 is SGHDT and CDR2 is YYEEEE. CDR3 length: 13 residues. V was shortened by 4 bases and J by 0 bases, with 5 bases between the two germline ends. The CDR3, as DNA: TGTGCCAGCAGCGACAGCTCTGGAAACACCATATATTTT. Translated: CASSDSSGNTIYF.

Written as DNA, the CDR3 is TGTGCCACCAGCAGAGGAGGGACAGGGGCCACCGGGGAGCTGTTTTTT. The encoded protein is CATSRGGTGATGELFF. The J gene is TRBJ2-2, the V gene TRBV15; 10 nucleotides line up with TRBD1. V lost 1 base and J lost 4; bases outside the gene matches: 3. CDR1 and CDR2 from the germline V gene are LNHNV and YYDKDF (reference sequence). The CDR3 contains 16 residues.

In this sample, this clone turned up a few times. This rearrangement joins TRBV6-5 to TRBJ2-5; possible D gene TRBD1, 5 bases. CDR3 length equals 14 residues. Trimming took off 4 bases at V and 2 bases at J, with 11 bases between the two ends. Looked up from germline, CDR1 is MNHEY and CDR2 is SVGAGI. The CDR3 spells CASSWGGDQETQYF. The CDR3 DNA follows: TGTGCCAGCAGTTGGGGCGGAGATCAAGAGACCCAGTACTTC.

J is TRBJ1-5 and V is TRBV29-1; the D gene is possibly TRBD1 (6 bases). Germline assignment: CDR1 SQVTM and CDR2 ANQGSEA. Trimming cost V 7 bases and J 1 base, with 11 bases left between them. This CDR3 comprises 13 residues. The CDR3 spells CSGGQKSNQPQHF. CDR3 nucleotide sequence: TGCAGCGGCGGACAGAAGAGCAATCAGCCCCAGCATTTT.

V usage is TRBV5-3 and J usage is TRBJ2-2; D perhaps matches TRBD1 (5 bases). TRBV5-3 is filed as an ORF, its function uncertain. This CDR3 has 18 amino acids. V shed 4 bases and J shed 3 bases, with 22 bases lying between them. The CDR3 DNA is TGTGCCAGAAGCCGAGTGGGAATCAGGGATAAGGACACCGGGGAGCTGTTTTTT. This translates into CARSRVGIRDKDTGELFF.

The rearrangement uses TRBV6-5 and TRBJ2-1; a weak D match, TRBD1 (6 bases). The CDR3 extends over 14 amino acids. V was pared by 7 bases and J by 10 bases, with 20 bases between. From germline, CDR1 is MNHEY and CDR2 SVGAGI. The CDR3 here is CASIASRGLGEQFF. For the CDR3, the DNA is TGTGCCAGCATTGCCTCCAGGGGTTTGGGCGAGCAGTTCTTC.

V gene TRBV19 combines with J gene TRBJ2-1; D ambiguous. The CDR3 runs 14 residues. Per germline, CDR1 LNHDA and CDR2 SQIVND (reference sequence). Trimming stripped 3 bases from V and 5 bases from J, with 11 bases between. The CDR3 nucleotides read TGTGCCAGTAGTATCCAGTACGCCCACAATGAGCAGTTCTTC. This encodes CASSIQYAHNEQFF.

The chain employs TRBV7-2 and TRBJ2-1; 10 bases align to TRBD2. V lost 5 bases to trimming and J lost 4 bases; unmatched junction nucleotides: 8. CDR1 and CDR2 from the germline V gene are SGHTA and FQGNSA. The CDR3 length is 16 residues. The CDR3 bases are TGTGCCAGCAGCCTAACAGGGACTAGCGCTTACAATGAGCAGTTCTTC. This sequence encodes CASSLTGTSAYNEQFF.